Below are 23 T cell receptor beta chains sequenced from a single sample in a study of blood T cell repertoires in COVID-19. TCRdb's copy holds only in-frame clones and misses some; the assay was immunoSEQ multiplex PCR. This sample yields roughly 250,000 clones, of which 88% are seen a single time; roughly 1.2% belongs to the top ten. The source material was PBMCs or T cells enriched from blood (not recorded which). These receptors were taken from a woman aged 40 to 55 with acute COVID-19.

V is TRBV7-2 and J is TRBJ2-5; D not certain. V was clipped by 3 bases and J by 2 bases, with 10 bases between them. This CDR3 has 14 amino acids. Germline V CDR1 and CDR2: SGHTA, FQGNSA. The CDR3 reads CASSFGGTQETQYF. As DNA, the CDR3 is TGTGCCAGCAGCTTTGGCGGAACTCAAGAGACCCAGTACTTC.

The rearrangement uses TRBV28 and TRBJ2-1; 9 positions agree with TRBD1. This CDR3 spans 18 amino acids. Germline CDR1 MDHEN, CDR2 SYDVKM. The V gene end was trimmed by 0 bases and the J gene end by 1 base; junction bases not matched to a gene: 7. The CDR3 region is CASSLWGGQGLSYNEQFF. In nucleotides, the CDR3 is TGTGCCAGCAGTTTATGGGGGGGACAGGGCTTGTCCTACAATGAGCAGTTCTTC.

This clone appeared a single time. The V and J genes are TRBV5-8 and TRBJ2-2; D uncertain. Trimming left V 0 bases short and J 2 bases short, with 14 bases between. Germline V gives CDR1 SGHTS, CDR2 YDEGEE. The CDR3 has 17 amino acids. DNA of the CDR3: TGTGCCAGCAGCTTGGGTGTAGCACTACACAACACCGGGGAGCTGTTTTTT. This encodes CASSLGVALHNTGELFF. Variable domain in full (rest from reference TRBV5-8 and TRBJ2-2): EAGVTQSPTHLIKTRGQQATLRCSPISGHTSVYWYQQALGLGLQFLLWYDEGEERNRGNFPPRFSGRQFPNYSSELNVNALELEDSALYLCASSLGVALHNTGELFFGEGSRLTVL.

This chain connects TRBV28 to TRBJ1-1; no clear D. CDR3 size: 12 residues. V lost 4 bases, J lost 3 bases, and 6 bases lay in between. CDR1 MDHEN and CDR2 SYDVKM come from the germline V gene. For the CDR3, the DNA is TGTGCCAGCAGTTCCTTCCACACTGAAGCTTTCTTT. It encodes CASSSFHTEAFF.

This rearrangement joins TRBV7-3 to TRBJ2-1; 8 nucleotides match TRBD2. CDR1 and CDR2 (germline): SGHTA, FQGTGA. After removal of 5 bases from V and 7 bases from J, the junction contained 7 bases not matched to a gene. The CDR3 has 14 amino acids. CDR3 DNA: TGTGCCAGCAGCCCACAGGCTAGCGGGAATGAGCAGTTCTTC. Amino acids: CASSPQASGNEQFF.

V usage is TRBV28 and J usage is TRBJ2-1; 9 nucleotides match TRBD2. The ends lost 3 bases at V and 6 bases at J; junction bases unmatched: 6. CDR3 length: 15 amino acids. Germline CDR1 is MDHEN and CDR2 is SYDVKM. The CDR3 protein is CASSFFLAGTNEQFF. In DNA form, the CDR3 reads TGTGCCAGCAGTTTTTTTCTAGCGGGAACCAATGAGCAGTTCTTC. Based on the CDR3 plus reference TRBV28 and TRBJ2-1, the full variable domain is DVKVTQSSRYLVKRTGEKVFLECVQDMDHENMFWYRQDPGLGLRLIYFSYDVKMKEKGDIPEGYSVSREKKERFSLILESASTNQTSMYLCASSFFLAGTNEQFFGPGTRLTVL.

The table lists this clone with a few counts. The genes are TRBV29-1 and TRBJ1-1, with TRBD1 matching 7 bases. V lost 3 bases to trimming and J lost 7 bases; unmatched junction nucleotides: 5. Germline assignment: CDR1 SQVTM and CDR2 ANQGSEA. CDR3 length equals 12 residues. The CDR3 is CSVDGHRGEAFF. In DNA form, the CDR3 reads TGCAGCGTTGATGGACACAGGGGTGAAGCTTTCTTT.

This chain joins TRBV6-5 and TRBJ2-5; D unclear. The CDR3 sequence is 15 residues long. Germline loops: CDR1 MNHEY, CDR2 SVGAGI. Trimming stripped 0 bases from V and 5 bases from J, with 13 bases between. CDR3 residues: CASSYSERRVETQYF. The DNA of the CDR3 is TGTGCCAGCAGTTACTCGGAGCGTCGAGTGGAGACCCAGTACTTC.

The chain uses TRBV6-2 or TRBV6-3 and TRBJ1-3; D perhaps matches TRBD1 (5 bases). Trimming cost V 4 bases and J 2 bases, with 12 bases left between them. Germline CDR1 reads MNHEY; CDR2 reads SVGEGT. The CDR3 is 15 amino acids. The chain's CDR3 is CASSLTGSAGNTIYF. Written as DNA, the CDR3 is TGTGCCAGCAGTTTAACAGGTTCGGCTGGAAACACCATATATTTT.

The V gene is TRBV7-3, the J gene TRBJ2-1; 10 bases agree with TRBD2. J was trimmed by 0 bases and V by 6 bases; bases with no gene match: 2. Germline CDR1 reads SGHTA; CDR2 reads FQGTGA. The CDR3 consists of 15 residues. CDR3 loop: CASSASGSSYNEQFF. The CDR3 region has the DNA TGTGCCAGCAGTGCTAGCGGGAGCTCCTACAATGAGCAGTTCTTC.

This clone was counted once. This rearrangement joins TRBV24-1 to TRBJ2-3; possibly TRBD1 for D (7 bases). This CDR3 has 13 amino acids. V was trimmed by 4 bases and J by 11 bases, leaving 15 bases between them. The V gene's germline CDR1 is KGHDR and CDR2 SFDVKD. The CDR3 DNA reads as TGTGCCACCAGTGAGGGAGGACAGGCCCGGCAGTATTTT. Protein sequence: CATSEGGQARQYF.

J is TRBJ1-1 and V is TRBV7-6; no reliable D call. CDR1 is SGHVS and CDR2 is FNYEAQ in the germline V gene. The CDR3 has 13 residues. Deletions cut 1 base from V and 7 bases from J, with 10 bases between. The CDR3 loop is CASSLGQAYEAFF. The CDR3 coding sequence is TGTGCCAGCAGCTTAGGCCAGGCATATGAAGCTTTCTTT.

This chain uses TRBV19 with TRBJ2-1; tentatively, D is TRBD2 (5 bases). With 2 bases removed from V and 0 bases from J, the gap between germline ends came to 14 bases. The CDR3 runs 17 residues. Germline assignment: CDR1 LNHDA and CDR2 SQIVND (reference sequence). The chain's CDR3 is CASSIFSAESSYNEQFF. Written as DNA, the CDR3 is TGTGCCAGTAGTATATTTAGCGCCGAGAGCTCCTACAATGAGCAGTTCTTC.

The chain carries TRBV5-8 and TRBJ1-5; a weak D match, TRBD1 (6 bases). There are 14 residues in the CDR3. Germline assignment: CDR1 SGHTS and CDR2 YDEGEE. V was trimmed by 4 bases and J by 3 bases, leaving 11 bases between them. CDR3 nucleotides: TGTGCCAGCAGCGAACAGGGATACAATCAGCCCCAGCATTTT. Amino acids: CASSEQGYNQPQHF.

J is TRBJ1-1 and V is TRBV7-2, with D maybe TRBD1 (6 bases). From germline, CDR1 is SGHTA and CDR2 FQGNSA. V shed 3 bases and J shed 0 bases, with 14 bases lying between them. The CDR3 totals 16 residues. CDR3 in amino acids: CASSFNVYRVNTEAFF. The DNA of the CDR3 is TGTGCCAGCAGCTTCAACGTTTACAGGGTGAACACTGAAGCTTTCTTT.

The chain employs TRBV7-6 and TRBJ2-7, with D maybe TRBD1 (6 bases). The CDR3 is made up of 15 amino acids. CDR1 is SGHVS, CDR2 FNYEAQ, per germline. The V and J ends lost 6 bases and 6 bases respectively, with 21 bases between them. The CDR3 sequence is CASRPPPQGLGEQYF. DNA for the CDR3: TGTGCCAGCAGGCCACCCCCACAGGGTTTGGGCGAGCAGTACTTC.

The rearrangement uses TRBV6-5 and TRBJ1-4; tentative D call: TRBD1 (5 bases). The CDR3 runs to 15 residues. V lost 1 base and J 8 bases, leaving 14 bases between the germline ends. Germline values: CDR1 MNHEY, CDR2 SVGAGI. The CDR3 sequence: CASSYFQGTQEKLFF. In DNA, the CDR3 is TGTGCCAGCAGTTACTTCCAGGGAACCCAAGAAAAACTGTTTTTT.

This chain joins TRBV7-9 and TRBJ1-5, with TRBD1 as a possible D gene (5 bases). This CDR3 has 13 residues. In germline, CDR1 is SEHNR, CDR2 FQNEAQ (reference sequence). V was pared by 1 base and J by 5 bases, with 6 bases between. The CDR3 sequence is CASSLGRDQPQHF. Written as DNA, the CDR3 is TGTGCCAGCAGCTTAGGCAGGGATCAGCCCCAGCATTTT.

This clone was recorded a few times. The chain links TRBV5-6 to TRBJ1-2; D is possibly TRBD1 (6 bases). This CDR3 region has 16 residues. Germline CDR1 and CDR2: SGHDT and YYEEEE. The V and J ends lost 2 bases and 3 bases respectively, with 17 bases between them. The DNA for the CDR3 is TGTGCCAGCAGCTTCGAACAGGGAGCCGGTGACTATGGCTACACCTTC. This gives the protein CASSFEQGAGDYGYTF.

The chain links TRBV6-2 or TRBV6-3 to TRBJ2-5; TRBD2 matches at 8 bases. The CDR3 covers 16 residues. With V trimmed by 2 bases and J by 4 bases, 9 bases remained unmatched. The germline V gene has CDR1 MNHEY and CDR2 SVGEGT. The DNA of the CDR3 is TGTGCCAGCAGTTACGCGACTAGCGTGAGGGGAGAGACCCAGTACTTC. Its translation is CASSYATSVRGETQYF.

In this sample, this clone turned up a few times. The V call is TRBV30, the J call TRBJ2-3; perhaps TRBD2 as D (6 bases). The CDR3 sequence is 16 residues long. Germline V lookup: CDR1 GTSNPN, CDR2 SVGIG (reference sequence). The V end was cut by 3 bases, the J end by 2 bases, with 18 bases between. This CDR3 is CAWSDRGWTVTDTQYF. DNA for the CDR3: TGTGCCTGGAGCGACCGGGGGTGGACTGTCACAGATACGCAGTATTTT.

The chain joins TRBV7-9 to TRBJ2-5; D possibly corresponds to TRBD1 (6 bases). Germline V CDR1 and CDR2: SEHNR, FQNEAQ (reference sequence). The V end lost 3 bases, the J end lost 5 bases, and 22 bases lay between the germline ends. There are 17 residues in the CDR3. The CDR3 loop reads CASSLVAGTHRRETQYF. DNA for the CDR3: TGTGCCAGCAGCTTGGTTGCCGGGACACACCGACGGGAGACCCAGTACTTC.

The chain recombines TRBV7-8 with TRBJ1-1; 8 bases fit TRBD1. The CDR3 contains 19 residues. The germline V gene has CDR1 SGHVS and CDR2 FQNEAQ. V lost 1 base and J lost 2; bases outside the gene matches: 15. DNA for the CDR3: TGTGCCAGCAGCTTAGGTCGGATTCGGACAGGGTACGAAAACACTGAAGCTTTCTTT. Translated, it gives CASSLGRIRTGYENTEAFF.